Below are 20 T cell receptor beta chains sequenced from a single sample in a study of cytomegalovirus exposure and HLA in healthy donors. Assay used: immunoSEQ multiplex PCR; TCRdb lists only in-frame clones, some missing. This table has 110,000 to 150,000 clones, roughly 89% appearing once. The material sequenced was PBMCs. The receptors were sampled from a woman between 18 and 29 years old in good health and CMV-seropositive.

This clone appeared a few times. The chain combines TRBV7-9 with TRBJ2-5, with 7 bases fitting TRBD2. This CDR3 region has 18 residues. Germline V gene data show CDR1 as SEHNR and CDR2 as FQNEAQ (reference sequence). Trimming removed 5 bases from V and 1 base from J; junction bases left unmatched: 16. The CDR3 region has the DNA TGTGCCAGCAGCCCACGCTATTTGGCTAGCGGTTTCCAAGAGACCCAGTACTTC. This codes for CASSPRYLASGFQETQYF.

The gene calls are TRBV7-9 and TRBJ1-6, with TRBD1 as a possible D gene (6 bases). There are 16 residues in the CDR3. V was shortened by 0 bases and J by 7 bases, with 13 bases between the two germline ends. Germline assignment: CDR1 SEHNR and CDR2 FQNEAQ (reference sequence). The CDR3, as DNA: TGTGCCAGCAGCTTAGCGGCGGGGGGCAGAAATTCACCCCTCCACTTT. Amino acids: CASSLAAGGRNSPLHF.

The gene calls are TRBV27 and TRBJ2-3; the D gene is possibly TRBD1 (7 bases). CDR3 length: 13 amino acids. The germline CDR1 and CDR2 sequences are MNHEY and SMNVEV (reference sequence). Trimming left V 8 bases short and J 2 bases short, with 11 bases between. CDR3 nucleotides: TGTGCCAGCGCGGGACAGATCACAGATACGCAGTATTTT. Protein: CASAGQITDTQYF.

The J gene is TRBJ2-2, the V gene TRBV11-1; a possible D gene is TRBD2 (6 bases). Germline V lookup: CDR1 SGHAT, CDR2 FQDESV (reference sequence). The CDR3 length is 12 residues. V dropped 7 bases and J dropped 9 bases, with 12 bases sitting between them. CDR3 sequence (DNA): TGTGCCAGCACCAAGGGACTGTGGGAGCTGTTTTTT. Its translation: CASTKGLWELFF.

The chain links TRBV7-9 to TRBJ2-3; 9 positions agree with TRBD1. The ends lost 4 bases at V and 2 bases at J; junction bases unmatched: 10. The germline V gene has CDR1 SEHNR and CDR2 FQNEAQ (reference sequence). This CDR3 comprises 17 residues. CDR3 protein: CASSSLPGQGLTDTQYF. The CDR3 DNA follows: TGTGCCAGCAGCTCCCTTCCGGGACAGGGTCTCACAGATACGCAGTATTTT.

This sequence joins TRBV19 and TRBJ1-6; D is undetermined. This CDR3 has 16 amino acids. Trimming cost V 3 bases and J 0 bases, with 9 bases left between them. Germline V gives CDR1 LNHDA, CDR2 SQIVND (reference sequence). CDR3 bases: TGTGCCAGTAGTATCACGGAGAGCTCCTATAATTCACCCCTCCACTTT. This translates into CASSITESSYNSPLHF.

V gene TRBV15 combines with J gene TRBJ2-7, with a weak D call TRBD2 (6 bases). V shed 0 bases and J shed 3 bases, with 12 bases lying between them. CDR1 and CDR2 from the germline V gene are LNHNV and YYDKDF (reference sequence). This CDR3 has 15 residues. CDR3 DNA sequence: TGTGCCACCAGCAGAGAGGGGTGGGGGGTCTACGAGCAGTACTTC. Translating gives CATSREGWGVYEQYF. Based on the CDR3 plus reference TRBV15 and TRBJ2-7, the full variable domain is DAMVIQNPRYQVTQFGKPVTLSCSQTLNHNVMYWYQQKSSQAPKLLFHYYDKDFNNEADTPDNFQSRRPNTSFCFLDIRSPGLGDTAMYLCATSREGWGVYEQYFGPGTRLTVT.

The genes are TRBV11-2 and TRBJ1-2; 10 bases line up with TRBD1. The ends lost 3 bases at V and 13 bases at J; junction bases unmatched: 17. The CDR3 consists of 16 residues. Germline V gene lookup returns CDR1 SGHAT and CDR2 FQNNGV. The CDR3: CASSFSPPGQGTPITF. In DNA form, the CDR3 reads TGTGCCAGCAGCTTCTCGCCTCCGGGACAGGGGACCCCCATCACCTTC.

This clone was seen only once. The gene calls are TRBV7-2 and TRBJ1-2; possibly TRBD1 for D (6 bases). Looked up from germline, CDR1 is SGHTA and CDR2 is FQGNSA. This CDR3 is built from 16 residues. The V and J ends lost 0 bases and 7 bases respectively, with 18 bases between them. The CDR3 loop reads CASSLAINGGASGYTF. In DNA, the CDR3 is TGTGCCAGCAGCTTAGCAATCAATGGGGGCGCCTCTGGCTACACCTTC.

This rearrangement joins TRBV27 to TRBJ1-5; D is unresolved. Germline loops: CDR1 MNHEY, CDR2 SMNVEV (reference sequence). The CDR3 extends over 15 amino acids. Trimming shortened V by 8 bases and J by 0 bases, and 14 bases separated the two germline ends. In nucleotides, the CDR3 is TGTGCCAGCCGAGGGAGCAGATATAGCAATCAGCCCCAGCATTTT. Protein: CASRGSRYSNQPQHF.

The rearrangement joins TRBV2 to TRBJ1-5; the D gene is possibly TRBD1 (6 bases). The CDR3 is 14 amino acids. V dropped 5 bases and J dropped 1 base, with 9 bases sitting between them. Germline loops: CDR1 SNHLY, CDR2 FYNNEI. CDR3 sequence reads: CASSRTASNQPQHF. CDR3 nucleotide sequence: TGTGCCAGCAGTAGGACAGCCAGCAATCAGCCCCAGCATTTT.

A word on this clone: One end of the junction varies from germline; a read error may be responsible. The chain is built from TRBV27 and TRBJ2-5, with TRBD1 identical over 7 bases. The CDR3 length is 15 residues. Germline lookup yields CDR1 MNHEY and CDR2 SMNVEV (reference sequence). Here the CDR3 reads CTSSLTRGSSGDQYF. CDR3 bases: TGTACCAGCAGTTTAACCAGGGGGTCTTCTGGGGACCAGTACTTC.

The J gene is TRBJ2-5, the V gene TRBV7-9, with TRBD2 matching 13 bases. Germline CDR1 reads SEHNR; CDR2 reads FQNEAQ (reference sequence). J was trimmed by 2 bases and V by 1 base; bases with no gene match: 1. This CDR3 region has 16 residues. The DNA of the CDR3 is TGTGCCAGCAGCTTAGGGGGACTAGCGGGACAAGAGACCCAGTACTTC. It yields the protein CASSLGGLAGQETQYF.

The CDR3 DNA is TGTGCCAGTAGTATTGACAGGGGCTCGAGCACAGATACGCAGTATTTT. It translates to CASSIDRGSSTDTQYF. This chain links TRBV19 with TRBJ2-3; the match to TRBD1 covers 8 bases. The CDR3 spans 16 residues. Germline V gene lookup returns CDR1 LNHDA and CDR2 SQIVND (reference sequence). Trimming at V came to 3 bases and at J to 0 bases, leaving 5 bases not matched to a gene.

The J gene is TRBJ1-1, the V gene TRBV27; D unclear. V lost 0 bases and J lost 8, with 10 bases in between. Germline V CDR1 and CDR2: MNHEY, SMNVEV (reference sequence). This CDR3 region has 13 residues. CDR3 DNA sequence: TGTGCCAGCAGTTTATCGGGGAGGCTCGAAGCTTTCTTT. The encoded protein is CASSLSGRLEAFF.

This chain connects TRBV4-1 to TRBJ1-2; D gene ambiguous. CDR1 is MGHRA and CDR2 is YSYEKL in the germline V gene. This CDR3 has 15 amino acids. Trimming left V 1 base short and J 2 bases short, with 11 bases between. For the CDR3, the DNA is TGCGCCAGCAGCCAAGTCGGAGCAAGGAACTATGGCTACACCTTC. Its protein is CASSQVGARNYGYTF.

V and J are TRBV28 and TRBJ2-7, with 9 bases aligning to TRBD2. The CDR3 is made up of 16 amino acids. The trim removed 6 bases at V and 2 bases at J, leaving 11 bases unmatched. Germline loops: CDR1 MDHEN, CDR2 SYDVKM. The CDR3 DNA is TGTGCCAGCAGCCAAACCCTTAGCGGGAGCCCCTACGAGCAGTACTTC. Its protein is CASSQTLSGSPYEQYF.

The chain combines TRBV2 with TRBJ2-1; D is unresolved. V was pared by 4 bases and J by 0 bases, with 10 bases between. CDR1 is SNHLY, CDR2 FYNNEI, per germline. The length of the CDR3 is 15 residues. Here the CDR3 DNA reads TGTGCCAGCAGTGTAGAACAGATCTCCTACAATGAGCAGTTCTTC. This codes for CASSVEQISYNEQFF.

The V and J genes are TRBV27 and TRBJ2-5, with TRBD2 identical over 7 bases. CDR3 length: 19 residues. The V gene end was trimmed by 1 base and the J gene end by 5 bases; junction bases not matched to a gene: 19. From germline, CDR1 is MNHEY and CDR2 SMNVEV (reference sequence). CDR3 nucleotide sequence: TGTGCCAGCAGTTTATACCAGGTCCCAGCGGGGCAGGGTAAGGAGACCCAGTACTTC. This translates into CASSLYQVPAGQGKETQYF.

The V and J genes are TRBV19 and TRBJ1-5; 8 bases align to TRBD1. This CDR3 is 15 amino acids long. The V gene end was trimmed by 3 bases and the J gene end by 3 bases; junction bases not matched to a gene: 4. Germline V gene sequence: CDR1 LNHDA, CDR2 SQIVND (reference sequence). In DNA, the CDR3 is TGTGCCAGTAGTATTGGGACAGGCCCCAATCAGCCCCAGCATTTT. Protein product: CASSIGTGPNQPQHF.